Sequencing of this T cell receptor (beta chain) was carried out in a study of blood T cell repertoires in COVID-19. On the study more broadly: The United States, Italy and Spain provided the acute and convalescent COVID-19 samples. T cells, B-cell-depleted T cells, or PBMCs supplied cDNA or gDNA.

The Seattle patients, enrolled during active infection, were followed longitudinally. Sequencing used immunoSEQ multiplex PCR; TCRdb keeps in-frame clones, though not all of them. The data contain about 210,000 clones, 80% to 85% of them singletons. CDR3 length: 13 residues. Trimming at V came to 3 bases and at J to 8 bases, leaving 4 bases not matched to a gene. The germline CDR1 and CDR2 sequences are MDHEN and SYDVKM. The sequence derives from a woman older than 75 with COVID-19, enrolled during active disease. The sequenced sample was peripheral blood. The V and J genes are TRBV28 and TRBJ1-1; TRBD1 matches 9 bases. The CDR3 nucleotides are TGTGCCAGCAGTTTTCCCGGGACAGGGGAAGCTTTCTTT. Protein product: CASSFPGTGEAFF. Using reference TRBV28 and TRBJ1-1 for the parts outside the CDR3, the full variable domain is DVKVTQSSRYLVKRTGEKVFLECVQDMDHENMFWYRQDPGLGLRLIYFSYDVKMKEKGDIPEGYSVSREKKERFSLILESASTNQTSMYLCASSFPGTGEAFFGQGTRLTVV.